This T cell receptor (beta chain) was sequenced for a study of a mutant IDH1 vaccine in newly diagnosed glioma. Overall study: Treated patients, averaging 40.4 years, were around 62% male and approximately 38% female. Earlier therapy was either radiotherapy, temozolomide, or both, and most got both. V12 occurred at week 35 and V13 at week 47.

TCRdb's table, derived via immunoSEQ multiplex PCR, lists solely in-frame clones and lacks some. The profile shows tens of thousands of clones, around nine tenths of them singletons. Comment on this clone: The antigen is not known.

The CDR3 runs 16 residues. Trimming pared 3 bases from V and 11 bases from J, leaving 24 bases between. Germline CDR1 is SGHKS and CDR2 is YYEKEE (reference sequence). The time point is: week 35, safety follow-up. Doses comprised 300 ug of mutant IDH1 20-mer peptide each, plus topical imiquimod. This clonotype originated in a man younger than 45 with glioma. The genes are TRBV5-5 and TRBJ1-5, with D perhaps TRBD1 (6 bases). The sample consisted of PBMCs, taken from a glioma patient whose treatment included an IDH1 peptide vaccine. CDR3 sequence reads: CASSSYRVPHGRAQHF. The CDR3 DNA follows: TGTGCCAGCAGCTCTTACAGGGTCCCTCACGGTCGGGCCCAGCATTTT.